This T cell receptor (beta chain) originates from a study of regulatory T cells in long-lasting Graves disease. Arm-PCR with iRepertoire HTBI primers amplified the CDR3 regions for these TCR beta libraries. Using its own MiXCR run on the multiplex PCR reads, TCRdb lists one record per CDR3 protein. The data show approximately 400,000 distinct CDR3 sequences, more than 20% seen once. The length of the CDR3 is 13 residues. V dropped 0 bases and J dropped 6 bases, with 7 bases sitting between them. CDR1 SGHRS and CDR2 YFSETQ come from the germline V gene. The time point was: persistent/refractory GD, antithyroid drugs over 5 years with positive TRAb. PBMC RNA served as the TCR library source.

The chain uses TRBV5-1 and TRBJ1-5; D gene ambiguous. The sequenced sample was peripheral blood mononuclear cells (PBMCs), obtained when the disease was refractory, from a patient treated with antithyroid drugs. The TCR sequence derives from a woman between 35 and 50 years old with Graves disease. CDR3 protein: CASSLAPGQPQHF. CDR3 in DNA: TGCGCCAGCAGCTTGGCCCCGGGTCAGCCCCAGCATTTT.